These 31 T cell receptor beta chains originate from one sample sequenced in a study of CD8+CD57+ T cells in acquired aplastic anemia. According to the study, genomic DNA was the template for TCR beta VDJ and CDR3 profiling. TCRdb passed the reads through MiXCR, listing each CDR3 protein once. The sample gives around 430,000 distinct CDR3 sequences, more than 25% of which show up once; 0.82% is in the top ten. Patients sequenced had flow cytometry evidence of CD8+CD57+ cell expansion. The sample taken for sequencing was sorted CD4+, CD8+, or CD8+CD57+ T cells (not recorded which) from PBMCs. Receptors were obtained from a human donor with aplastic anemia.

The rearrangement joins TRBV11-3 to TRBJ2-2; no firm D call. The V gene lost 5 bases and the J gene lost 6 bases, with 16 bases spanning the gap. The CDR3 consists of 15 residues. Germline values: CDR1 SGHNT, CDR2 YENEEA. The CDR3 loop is CASSPAKYPSGELFF. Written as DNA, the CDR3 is TGTGCCAGCAGCCCGGCGAAGTATCCCTCCGGGGAGCTGTTTTTT.

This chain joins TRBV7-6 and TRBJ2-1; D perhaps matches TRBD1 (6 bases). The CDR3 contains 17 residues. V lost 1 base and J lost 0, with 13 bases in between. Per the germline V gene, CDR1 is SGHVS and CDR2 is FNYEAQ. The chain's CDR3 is CASSLVIGQSSYNEQFF. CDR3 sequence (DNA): TGTGCCAGCAGCTTAGTTATCGGACAGAGCTCCTACAATGAGCAGTTCTTC.

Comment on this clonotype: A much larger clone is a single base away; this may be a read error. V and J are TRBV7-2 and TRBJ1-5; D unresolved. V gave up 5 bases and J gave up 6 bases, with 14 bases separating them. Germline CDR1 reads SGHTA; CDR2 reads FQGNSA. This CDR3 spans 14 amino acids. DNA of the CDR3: TGTGCCAGCAGCCCCATCGGACTTCTTCAGCCCCAGCATTTT. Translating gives CASSPIGLLQPQHF.

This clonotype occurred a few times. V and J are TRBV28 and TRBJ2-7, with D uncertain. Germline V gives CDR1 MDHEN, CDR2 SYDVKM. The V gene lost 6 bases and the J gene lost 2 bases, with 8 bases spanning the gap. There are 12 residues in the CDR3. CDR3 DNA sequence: TGTGCCAGCAGGGTAGGCACCTACGAGCAGTACTTC. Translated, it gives CASRVGTYEQYF.

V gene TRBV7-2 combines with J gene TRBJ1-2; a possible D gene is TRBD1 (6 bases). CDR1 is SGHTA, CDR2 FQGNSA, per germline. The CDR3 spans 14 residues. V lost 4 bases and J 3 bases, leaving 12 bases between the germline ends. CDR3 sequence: CASSSRGQDYGYTF. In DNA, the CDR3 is TGTGCCAGCAGCTCCCGGGGACAAGACTATGGCTACACCTTC.

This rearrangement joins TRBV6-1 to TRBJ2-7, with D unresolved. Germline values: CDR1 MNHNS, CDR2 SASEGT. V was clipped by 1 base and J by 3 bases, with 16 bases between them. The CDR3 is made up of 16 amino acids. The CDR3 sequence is CASSEGQASRGYEQYF. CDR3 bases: TGTGCCAGCAGTGAAGGTCAGGCATCCCGTGGCTACGAGCAGTACTTC.

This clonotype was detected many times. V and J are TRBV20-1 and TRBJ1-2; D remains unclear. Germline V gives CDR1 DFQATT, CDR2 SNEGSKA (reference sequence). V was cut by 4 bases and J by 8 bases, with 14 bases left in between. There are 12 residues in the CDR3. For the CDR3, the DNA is TGCAGTGCTATTAGGGCCGAGAGAGGCTACACCTTC. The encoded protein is CSAIRAERGYTF.

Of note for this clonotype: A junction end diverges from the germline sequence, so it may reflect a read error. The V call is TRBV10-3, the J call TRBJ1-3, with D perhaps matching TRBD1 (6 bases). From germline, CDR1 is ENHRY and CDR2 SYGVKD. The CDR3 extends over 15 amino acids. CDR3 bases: TGTGCCAGCAGTGAAGATTGGGGGCTTGGAAACACCATATATTTT. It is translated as CASSEDWGLGNTIYF.

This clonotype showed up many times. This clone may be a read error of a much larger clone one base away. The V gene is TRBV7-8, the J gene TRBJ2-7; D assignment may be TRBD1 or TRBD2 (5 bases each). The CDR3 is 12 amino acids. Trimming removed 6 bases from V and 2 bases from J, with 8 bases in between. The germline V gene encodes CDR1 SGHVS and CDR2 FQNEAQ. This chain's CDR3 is CASRGRAYEQYF. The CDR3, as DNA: TGTGCCAGCAGGGGACGGGCCTACGAGCAGTACTTC.

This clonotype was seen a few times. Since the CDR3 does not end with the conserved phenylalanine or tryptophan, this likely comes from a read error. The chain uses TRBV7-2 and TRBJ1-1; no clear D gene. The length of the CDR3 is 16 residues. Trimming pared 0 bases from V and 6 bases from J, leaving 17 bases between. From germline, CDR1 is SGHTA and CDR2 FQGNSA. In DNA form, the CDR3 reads TGTGCCAGCAGCTTAGCGAAAGGTGGCCACTCGGCTGAAGCTTTCTCT. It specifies CASSLAKGGHSAEAFS.

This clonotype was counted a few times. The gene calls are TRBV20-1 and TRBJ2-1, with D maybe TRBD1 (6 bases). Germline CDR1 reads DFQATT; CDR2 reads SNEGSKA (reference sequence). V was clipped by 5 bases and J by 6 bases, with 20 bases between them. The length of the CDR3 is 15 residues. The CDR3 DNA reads TGCAGTGCTCAGATTACAGGGCACTACAGCAATGAGCAGTTCTTC. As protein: CSAQITGHYSNEQFF.

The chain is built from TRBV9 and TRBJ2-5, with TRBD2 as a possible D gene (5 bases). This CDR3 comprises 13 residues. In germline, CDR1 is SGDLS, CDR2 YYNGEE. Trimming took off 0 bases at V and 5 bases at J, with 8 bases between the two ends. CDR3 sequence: CASSVAGSETQYF. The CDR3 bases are TGTGCCAGCAGCGTAGCGGGGTCGGAGACCCAGTACTTC.

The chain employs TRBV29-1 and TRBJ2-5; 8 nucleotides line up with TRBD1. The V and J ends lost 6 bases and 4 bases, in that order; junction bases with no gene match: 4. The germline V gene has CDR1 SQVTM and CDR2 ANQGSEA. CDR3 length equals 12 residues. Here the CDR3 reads CSVSGGGETQYF. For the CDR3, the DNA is TGCAGCGTCTCAGGGGGCGGAGAGACCCAGTACTTC.

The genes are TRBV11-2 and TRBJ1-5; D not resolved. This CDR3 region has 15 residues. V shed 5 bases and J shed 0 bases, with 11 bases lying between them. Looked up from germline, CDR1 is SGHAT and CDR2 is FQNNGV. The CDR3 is CASSQQEPSNQPQHF. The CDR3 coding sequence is TGTGCCAGCAGCCAACAAGAGCCTAGCAATCAGCCCCAGCATTTT.

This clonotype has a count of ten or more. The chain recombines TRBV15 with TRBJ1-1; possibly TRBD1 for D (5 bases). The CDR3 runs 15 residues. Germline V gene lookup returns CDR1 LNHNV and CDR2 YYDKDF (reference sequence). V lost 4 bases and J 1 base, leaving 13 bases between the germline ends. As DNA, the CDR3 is TGTGCCACCAGCAACCCCGAGACAGCGAACACTGAAGCTTTCTTT. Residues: CATSNPETANTEAFF.

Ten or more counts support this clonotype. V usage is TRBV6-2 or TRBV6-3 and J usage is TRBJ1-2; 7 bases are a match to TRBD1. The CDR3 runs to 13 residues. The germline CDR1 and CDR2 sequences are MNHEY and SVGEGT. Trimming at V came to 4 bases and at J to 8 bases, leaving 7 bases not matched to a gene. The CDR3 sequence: CASSSTGTVGYTF. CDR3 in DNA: TGTGCCAGCAGTTCGACAGGGACGGTCGGCTACACCTTC.

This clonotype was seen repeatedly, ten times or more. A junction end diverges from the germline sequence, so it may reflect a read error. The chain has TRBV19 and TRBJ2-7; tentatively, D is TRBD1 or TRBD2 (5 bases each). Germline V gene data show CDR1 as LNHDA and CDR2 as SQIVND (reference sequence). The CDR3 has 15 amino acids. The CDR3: CASSLDGTASYEQYF. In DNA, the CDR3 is TGTGCCAGTAGTTTAGACGGGACCGCCTCCTACGAGCAGTACTTC.

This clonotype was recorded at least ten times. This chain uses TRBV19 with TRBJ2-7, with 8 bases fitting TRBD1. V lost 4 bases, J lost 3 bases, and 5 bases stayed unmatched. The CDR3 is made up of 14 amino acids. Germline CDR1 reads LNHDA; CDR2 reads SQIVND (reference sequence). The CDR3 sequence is CASSRTGTGYEQYF. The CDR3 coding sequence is TGTGCCAGTAGTAGAACCGGGACAGGCTACGAGCAGTACTTC.

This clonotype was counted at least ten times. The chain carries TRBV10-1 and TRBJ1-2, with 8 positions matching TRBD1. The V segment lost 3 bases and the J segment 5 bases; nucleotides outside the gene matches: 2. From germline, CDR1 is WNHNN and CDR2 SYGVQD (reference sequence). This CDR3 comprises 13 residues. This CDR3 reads CASSEYRGYGYTF. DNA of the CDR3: TGCGCCAGCAGTGAATACAGGGGGTATGGCTACACCTTC.

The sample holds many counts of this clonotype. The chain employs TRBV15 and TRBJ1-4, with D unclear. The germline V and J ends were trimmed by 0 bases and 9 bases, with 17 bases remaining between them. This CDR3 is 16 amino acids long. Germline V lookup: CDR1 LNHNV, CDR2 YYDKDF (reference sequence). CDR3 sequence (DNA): TGTGCCACCAGCAGAGAGGGTGGCCGTCTACTTCAAAAACTGTTTTTT. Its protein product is CATSREGGRLLQKLFF.

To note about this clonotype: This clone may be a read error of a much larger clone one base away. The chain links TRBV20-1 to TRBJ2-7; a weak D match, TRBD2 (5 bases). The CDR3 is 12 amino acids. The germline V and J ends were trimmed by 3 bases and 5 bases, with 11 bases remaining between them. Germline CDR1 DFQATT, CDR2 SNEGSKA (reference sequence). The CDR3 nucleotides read TGCAGTGCTAGTGCAGAGGGCGACGAGCAGTACTTC. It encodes CSASAEGDEQYF.

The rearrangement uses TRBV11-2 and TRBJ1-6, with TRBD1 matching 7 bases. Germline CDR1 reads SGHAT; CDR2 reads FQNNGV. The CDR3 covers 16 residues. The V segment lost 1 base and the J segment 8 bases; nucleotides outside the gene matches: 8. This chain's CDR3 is CASSLVAGQADSPLHF. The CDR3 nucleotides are TGTGCCAGCAGCTTAGTCGCCGGACAGGCCGATTCACCCCTCCACTTT.

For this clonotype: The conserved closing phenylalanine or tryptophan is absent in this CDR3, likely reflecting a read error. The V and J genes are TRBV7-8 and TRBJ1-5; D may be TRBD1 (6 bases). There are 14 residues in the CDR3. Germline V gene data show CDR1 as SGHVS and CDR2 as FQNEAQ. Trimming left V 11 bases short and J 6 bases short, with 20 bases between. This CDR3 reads CAVSGVGDTQPQHL. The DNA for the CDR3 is TGTGCCGTTAGCGGCGTGGGGGACACTCAGCCCCAGCATCTT.

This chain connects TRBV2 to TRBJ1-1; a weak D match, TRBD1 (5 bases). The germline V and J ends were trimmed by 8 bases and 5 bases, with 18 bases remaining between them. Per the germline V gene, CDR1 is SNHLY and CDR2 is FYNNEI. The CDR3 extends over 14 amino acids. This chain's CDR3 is CASGYSGGRTEAFF. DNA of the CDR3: TGTGCCAGCGGTTACAGTGGGGGTAGGACTGAAGCTTTCTTT.

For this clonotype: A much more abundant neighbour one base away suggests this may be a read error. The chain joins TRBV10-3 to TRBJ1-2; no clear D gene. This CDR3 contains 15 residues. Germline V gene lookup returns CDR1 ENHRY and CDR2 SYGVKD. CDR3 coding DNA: TGTGCCATCAGGGACGGACGGAGTACTAACCATGGCTACACCTTC. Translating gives CAIRDGRSTNHGYTF.

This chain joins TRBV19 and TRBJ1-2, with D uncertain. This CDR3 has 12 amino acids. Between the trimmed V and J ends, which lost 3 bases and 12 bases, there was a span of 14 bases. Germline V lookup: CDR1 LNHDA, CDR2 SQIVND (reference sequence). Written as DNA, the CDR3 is TGTGCCAGTAGTATCGGTCCTTCTGGAAACACCTTC. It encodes CASSIGPSGNTF.

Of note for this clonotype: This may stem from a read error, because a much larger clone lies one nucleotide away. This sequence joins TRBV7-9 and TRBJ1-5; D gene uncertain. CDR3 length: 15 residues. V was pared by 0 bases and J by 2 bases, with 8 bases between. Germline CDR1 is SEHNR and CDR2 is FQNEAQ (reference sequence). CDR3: CASSLATRGNQPQHF. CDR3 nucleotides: TGTGCCAGCAGCTTAGCGACAAGGGGCAATCAGCCCCAGCATTTT.

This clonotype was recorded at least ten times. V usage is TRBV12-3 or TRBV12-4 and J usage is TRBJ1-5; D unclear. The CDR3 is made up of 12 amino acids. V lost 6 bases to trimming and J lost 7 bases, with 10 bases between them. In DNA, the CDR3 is TGTGCCAGCAGCAAGGTTGCCCAGCCCCAGCATTTT. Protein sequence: CASSKVAQPQHF.

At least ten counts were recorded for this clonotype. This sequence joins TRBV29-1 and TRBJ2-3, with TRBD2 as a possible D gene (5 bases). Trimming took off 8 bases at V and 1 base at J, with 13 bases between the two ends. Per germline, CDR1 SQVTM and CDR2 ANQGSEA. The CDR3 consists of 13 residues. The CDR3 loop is CSLRTVGTDTQYF. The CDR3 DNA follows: TGCAGCCTAAGGACTGTTGGCACAGATACGCAGTATTTT.

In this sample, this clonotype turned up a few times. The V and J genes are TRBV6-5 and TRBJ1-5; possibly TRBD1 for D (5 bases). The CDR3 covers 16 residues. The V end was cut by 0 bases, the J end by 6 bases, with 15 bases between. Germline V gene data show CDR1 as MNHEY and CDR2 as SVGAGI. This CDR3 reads CASSYSGGGERQPQHF. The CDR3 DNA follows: TGTGCCAGCAGTTACTCTGGCGGGGGAGAACGTCAGCCCCAGCATTTT.

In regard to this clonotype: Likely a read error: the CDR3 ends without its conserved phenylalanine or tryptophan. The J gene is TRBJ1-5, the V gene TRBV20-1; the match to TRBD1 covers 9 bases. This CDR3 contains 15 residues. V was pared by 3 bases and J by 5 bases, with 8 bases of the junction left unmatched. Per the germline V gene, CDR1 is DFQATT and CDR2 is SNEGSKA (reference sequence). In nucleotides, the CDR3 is TGCAGTGCTAGGCCAACCCGGACAGGGGATCAGCCCCAGCATCTT. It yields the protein CSARPTRTGDQPQHL.